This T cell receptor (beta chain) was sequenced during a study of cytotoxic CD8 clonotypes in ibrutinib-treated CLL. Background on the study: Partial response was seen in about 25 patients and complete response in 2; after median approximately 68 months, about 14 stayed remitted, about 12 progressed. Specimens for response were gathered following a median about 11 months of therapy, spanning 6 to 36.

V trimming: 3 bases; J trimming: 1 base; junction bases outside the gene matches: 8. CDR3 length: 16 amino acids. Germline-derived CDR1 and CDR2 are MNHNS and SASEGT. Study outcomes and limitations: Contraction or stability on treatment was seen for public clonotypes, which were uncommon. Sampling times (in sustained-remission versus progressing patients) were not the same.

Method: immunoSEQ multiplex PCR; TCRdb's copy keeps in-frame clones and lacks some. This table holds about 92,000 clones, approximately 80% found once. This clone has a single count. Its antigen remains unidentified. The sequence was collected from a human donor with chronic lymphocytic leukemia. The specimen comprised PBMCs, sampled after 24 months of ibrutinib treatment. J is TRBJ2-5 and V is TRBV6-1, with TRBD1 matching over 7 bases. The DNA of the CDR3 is TGTGCCAGCAGTGATACTGGGGACAGCTTCCAAGAGACCCAGTACTTC. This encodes CASSDTGDSFQETQYF.